The TCR beta chain under discussion was sequenced for a study of T cells in Graves' hyperthyroidism and ophthalmopathy. Study-wide findings and caveats: Ophthalmopathy stood apart from stable hyperthyroidism in a 13 V-J model.

Using RNA transcripts as the source, TCR beta CDR3 regions were amplified. HTBI primers were the set used in a first-round RT-PCR of the TCR CDR3. MiXCR, applied by TCRdb to the multiplex PCR reads, yields one record per CDR3 protein. The table includes under 350,000 distinct CDR3 sequences, around 13% detected once. V was shortened by 1 base and J by 10 bases, with 11 bases between the two germline ends. Germline CDR1 and CDR2: SGHAT and FQNNGV. This CDR3 is 14 amino acids long. A word on this clonotype: The antigen is undetermined.

This receptor was taken from a woman aged 40 to 55 with Graves' ophthalmopathy. This rearrangement joins TRBV11-2 to TRBJ1-6; a possible D gene is TRBD1 (5 bases). Sequenced: blood. CDR3 nucleotide sequence: TGTGCCAGCAGCTTAGGACGCAGGGACTCACCCCTCCACTTT. As protein: CASSLGRRDSPLHF.